This entry describes one T cell receptor beta chain. The sample originates from a study of blood T cell repertoires in COVID-19. For the study at large: The study drew acute and convalescent COVID-19 samples from the United States, Italy and Spain.

Original methodology: Reference gene primers were amplified, and this amplification served to estimate nucleated cell counts. This table comes from immunoSEQ multiplex PCR, and its TCRdb copy is limited to in-frame clones, with some not included. V, J and clone size reflect that table, while D and trimming were determined from the DNA. The table records 90,000 to 100,000 clones, around 82% of them present only once. The CDR3 length is 14 residues. Trimming removed 6 bases from V and 7 bases from J, with 18 bases in between. Germline V CDR1 and CDR2: LGHDT, YNNKEL (reference sequence). Material: peripheral blood. This clonotype originated in a human donor in a cohort sampled during active COVID-19. V gene TRBV3-1 (or the pseudogene TRBV3-2) combines with J gene TRBJ1-1, with D possibly being TRBD1 (5 bases). This CDR3 is CASRDLSRDDEAFF. CDR3 nucleotide sequence: TGTGCCAGCAGAGACTTATCCAGGGATGATGAAGCTTTCTTT.